The 8 T cell receptor beta chains presented below share a single source sample, sequenced in a study of monozygotic twins with inflammatory bowel disease. TCRdb reprocessed the 5' RACE reads and reports one entry per CDR3 protein, with no DNA. The record lists 85,000 to 110,000 distinct CDR3 sequences, of which the ten most abundant hold approximately 2%. The sample consisted of blood. The origin of the receptors is a human donor with ulcerative colitis or Crohn's disease, or a healthy co-twin of an affected twin (not recorded which).

The chain employs TRBV28 and TRBJ2-7. Germline loops: CDR1 MDHEN, CDR2 SYDVKM. CDR3 length: 13 residues. The CDR3 spells CASNKGSSYEQYF.

The chain has TRBV3-1 and TRBJ2-3; TCRdb outputs TRBD1, but without DNA this stays unchecked. The germline V gene has CDR1 LGHDT and CDR2 YNNKEL (reference sequence). The CDR3 has 16 residues. The chain's CDR3 is CASSRAIASPWDTQYF.

The V gene is TRBV20-1, the J gene TRBJ2-7; TCRdb picks TRBD2, but there is no DNA to check that call. Germline V lookup: CDR1 DFQATT, CDR2 SNEGSKA (reference sequence). This CDR3 is 14 amino acids long. This CDR3 reads CSAGSTSSGDEQYF.

The V call is TRBV10-3, the J call TRBJ2-1; there is no DNA to check the TCRdb D call of TRBD2. This CDR3 is 14 amino acids long. The germline V gene encodes CDR1 ENHRY and CDR2 SYGVKD. CDR3 amino acids: CAIAGLTAYNEQFF.

The chain joins TRBV4-2 to TRBJ2-3. CDR1 LGHNA and CDR2 YNFKEQ come from the germline V gene. The CDR3 consists of 15 residues. The CDR3 is CASSQDQSSTDTQYF.

The genes are TRBV20-1 and TRBJ2-3; without DNA, the TCRdb call of TRBD2 cannot be checked. CDR3 length: 16 residues. In germline, CDR1 is DFQATT, CDR2 SNEGSKA (reference sequence). The CDR3 here is CSATIPSGSLSDTQYF.

The gene calls are TRBV18 and TRBJ2-3. The CDR3 extends over 15 amino acids. Germline V CDR1 and CDR2: KGHSH, LQKENI. The CDR3 here is CASSPRRSSTDTQYF.

The gene calls are TRBV29-1 and TRBJ1-1. The CDR3 totals 11 residues. Germline assignment: CDR1 SQVTM and CDR2 ANQGSEA. The CDR3 spells CSGRESTEAFF.